The following is a T cell receptor (beta chain) sequence with its context. What this receptor recognizes is not known. Nothing much larger sits one base from this clone, and base qualities are not available. The time point label for this specimen denotes: 24 weeks on oral tofacitinib. The treatment or condition label for this specimen denotes: oral pan-JAK inhibitor, 5-10 mg twice daily. Lesional scalp punch biopsies and peripheral blood were obtained from alopecia areata patients. PBMCs were isolated by density centrifugation and stained for CD3, CD4 and CD8, after which CD4+ and CD8+ T cells were sorted on a FACSAria. The sample is drawn from a study of CD8+ T cells in alopecia areata listed by TCRdb under 2018. Background for the entire study: Treated patients were enrolled in an open-label pilot trial of oral tofacitinib, 5 to 10 mg twice daily, for moderate-to-severe alopecia areata. RNA came from the PAXgene miRNA kit for fixed scalp, the miRNeasy kit for PBMCs, and the RNeasy kit for mouse skin. TCRbeta CDR3 regions were amplified by immunoSEQ multiplex PCR with 35 Vbeta forward and 13 Jbeta reverse primers. Scalp clonality was compared across normal scalp (n=4), patchy alopecia areata scalp (n=8), and alopecia totalis/universalis scalp (n=8). Tofacitinib was given for 6 to 18 months, followed by 6 months of follow-up off drug to assess delayed response and recurrence. Disease severity in treated patients was measured with the SALT score, which quantifies the percentage of affected scalp surface area. Biopsies were taken from tofacitinib-treated patients at baseline and at 4 and 24 weeks of treatment, and a later scalp biopsy was taken in several of the tofacitinib-treated patients. In both human patients and the C3H/HeJ mouse model, the study applied high-throughput TCRbeta sequencing to look at T cell clonal expansion in alopecia areata. Scalp tissue and sorted CD4+ and CD8+ peripheral blood T cells from patchy and totalis/universalis alopecia areata patients and from healthy controls were covered by human TCRbeta sequencing. The investigation overall reported the following: With tofacitinib, both scalp clonality and the number of expanded CD8+ clones among the top 100 scalp clones went down significantly. Higher clonality and more expanded CD8+ clones were observed in lesional scalp than in normal scalp, particularly in alopecia totalis/universalis, a finding suggestive of antigenic drive. Unlike mouse skin, where gammadelta T cells dominate, normal human skin contains resident alphabeta T cells that get sequenced too, which complicates analysis of the scalp TCR repertoire. Because the treated cohort was small and had only one nonresponder, larger studies are needed to examine links between baseline CD8+ expansion and response. Shared TCR sequences between patients were less evident than in mice, which may be partly attributable to HLA diversity in the patient population. During tofacitinib treatment, many expanded lesional clones stuck around in both scalp and blood, and this persistence may partly explain why relapse happens after treatment is stopped.

Trimming costs V 3 bases and J 4 bases, and their ends lie 6 bases apart. As encoded in the germline V gene, CDR1 is ENHRY while CDR2 is SYGVKD. From its cysteine to its phenylalanine, the CDR3 spans 12 amino acids. This entry keeps only the CDR3 DNA: 36 bases, framed from base 1. Libraries were made using the immunoSEQ multiplex PCR assay. To provide template for TCR sequencing, every sample had RNA extracted and reverse transcribed into cDNA. First-strand cDNA was synthesized with SuperScript III using a 2:1 mix of oligo-dT and random hexamers. A synthetic immune receptor repertoire was used to gauge amplification bias, and whatever bias remained was removed computationally. In the paper's pipeline: Raw reads were preprocessed to remove errors, and CDR3 was defined by IMGT conventions from the conserved cysteine to phenylalanine. Clonality was calculated as 1 minus Shannon entropy normalized by log2 of the number of productive unique TCRs. Scalp TCRbeta sequences were cross-referenced with sorted blood CD4 and CD8 repertoires so that the CD4 or CD8 identity of scalp clones could be inferred. TCRdb retrieved this table from immuneACCESS and kept in-frame rearrangements only. Not all clones are present; in checked studies, unresolved V genes account for under half, and no reason is known for the remainder. The V and J calls and clone size were taken over from that table, and D and trimming were inferred from the DNA. The sample profile shows 150,000 to 200,000 clones; 60% of them were found once. The biggest ten clones account for approximately 1% of the sample.

The receptor chain draws on TRBV10-3 and TRBJ2-5; the D gene lacks a confident call. The source material was CD4+ T cells sorted from blood, sampled at week 24, from a patient treated with tofacitinib. This TCR was recovered from a human donor with alopecia areata. In nucleotides, the sequence is TGTGCCATCAGTGAATTAGCAGAGACCCAGTACTTC. It is translated as CAISELAETQYF.